Shown below are 5 T cell receptor beta chains from a single sample sequenced in a study of shared clonotypes between healthy human individuals. The method was immunoSEQ multiplex PCR; TCRdb's version includes in-frame clones alone and lacks a portion of them. The sample lists about 2.1 million clones, about 94% occurring once. As defined, naive CD8 cells were CD45RO-negative and positively selected for CCR7, with terminally differentiated effector memory CD45RA+ cells excluded. The specimen was naive CD8+ T cells from PBMCs. These receptors were obtained from a man younger than 35 in good health. Some clones in this sample may be carry-over from other donors' samples.

This rearrangement joins TRBV6-6 to TRBJ2-7; 11 bases line up with TRBD2. The germline gives CDR1 MNHNY, CDR2 SVGAGI (reference sequence). The CDR3 covers 16 residues. V trimming: 0 bases; J trimming: 4 bases; junction bases outside the gene matches: 5. CDR3 region: CASSYSWGTSGYEQYF. Here the CDR3 DNA reads TGTGCCAGCAGTTACTCCTGGGGGACTAGCGGATACGAGCAGTACTTC.

V and J are TRBV6-5 and TRBJ1-3; D uncertain. The germline V gene has CDR1 MNHEY and CDR2 SVGAGI. The V and J ends lost 4 bases and 4 bases respectively, with 14 bases between them. There are 15 residues in the CDR3. For the CDR3, the DNA is TGTGCCAGCAGTTCGATTAACTCGGGGGGAAACACCATATATTTT. Encoded protein: CASSSINSGGNTIYF.

The chain joins TRBV28 to TRBJ1-1, with D uncertain. Per the germline V gene, CDR1 is MDHEN and CDR2 is SYDVKM. This CDR3 has 15 amino acids. Trimming removed 6 bases from V and 0 bases from J, with 14 bases in between. The CDR3 DNA follows: TGTGCCAGCAGCCATCCCCGTGAGATGAACACTGAAGCTTTCTTT. Residues: CASSHPREMNTEAFF.

The CDR3 reads CAWSDTGGYGYTF. DNA of the CDR3: TGTGCCTGGAGTGATACAGGGGGCTATGGCTACACCTTC. V and J are TRBV30 and TRBJ1-2, with TRBD1 matching over 8 bases. This CDR3 contains 13 residues. The ends lost 1 base at V and 4 bases at J; junction bases unmatched: 2. Germline CDR1 GTSNPN, CDR2 SVGIG (reference sequence).

The V and J genes are TRBV15 and TRBJ1-5; no clear D. This CDR3 spans 16 amino acids. Germline values: CDR1 LNHNV, CDR2 YYDKDF (reference sequence). V shed 4 bases and J shed 2 bases, with 15 bases lying between them. The CDR3 region is CATSTAQAVGNQPQHF. As DNA, the CDR3 is TGTGCCACCAGCACCGCCCAGGCGGTTGGCAATCAGCCCCAGCATTTT.